The T cell receptor beta chain under discussion was sequenced for a study of shared clonotypes between healthy human individuals. Overall study findings and caveats: The study generally estimated greater richness for naive than memory subsets. Genetic and exposure-history diversity was limited by the few donors.

Germline lookup yields CDR1 SEHNR and CDR2 FQNEAQ (reference sequence). The CDR3 length is 10 residues. The V end was cut by 4 bases, the J end by 9 bases, with 4 bases between. Naive CD45RA+ and memory CD45RA-negative subsets were split from CD4+ cells. Over several immunoSEQ plates, each subset's genomic DNA was distributed in even portions. TCRdb keeps only in-frame clones here, not all; method: immunoSEQ multiplex PCR. The sample contains 2.3 million or so clones, approximately 95% of which appear only once. Note on this clone: Its target is not known.

This receptor was identified in a man between 18 and 29 years old in good health. Some clones in this sample may be carry-over from other donors' samples. Sample: naive CD4+ T cells from PBMCs. The subset is: CD45RA+ positively selected. The chain recombines TRBV7-9 with TRBJ1-3, with unresolved D. CDR3 DNA: TGTGCCAGCAGCTCCAGCACCATATATTTT. It translates to CASSSSTIYF. Combining the CDR3 with reference TRBV7-9 and TRBJ1-3 gives the whole variable domain DTGVSQNPRHKITKRGQNVTFRCDPISEHNRLYWYRQTLGQGPEFLTYFQNEAQLEKSRLLSDRFSAERPKGSFSTLEIQRTEQGDSAMYLCASSSSTIYFGEGSWLTVV.